Listed here are 32 T cell receptor beta chains from one sample, sequenced in a study of blood T cell repertoires in COVID-19. The repertoire was sequenced with immunoSEQ multiplex PCR; TCRdb's copy has only in-frame clones and lacks some. Among 290,000 or so clones listed, around 87% were seen once. Sequencing input: peripheral blood. The source is a man between 65 and 85 years old with acute or convalescent COVID-19.

This chain links TRBV19 with TRBJ2-7; perhaps TRBD1 as D (5 bases). The CDR3 is made up of 14 amino acids. V was shortened by 4 bases and J by 3 bases, with 13 bases between the two germline ends. Germline CDR1 reads LNHDA; CDR2 reads SQIVND (reference sequence). The CDR3, as DNA: TGTGCCAGTAGTAGGGGCAGCCTATACTACGAGCAGTACTTC. Translation: CASSRGSLYYEQYF.

This chain links TRBV30 with TRBJ2-6; D gene uncertain. This CDR3 contains 15 residues. Germline lookup yields CDR1 GTSNPN and CDR2 SVGIG (reference sequence). V dropped 1 base and J dropped 0 bases, with 7 bases sitting between them. The CDR3 bases are TGTGCCTGGAGTGGCGGTTACTCTGGGGCCAACGTCCTGACTTTC. Translation: CAWSGGYSGANVLTF.

V usage is TRBV30 and J usage is TRBJ2-4; 14 bases align to TRBD2. The CDR3 length is 22 residues. Germline trimming cut 2 bases from V and 1 base from J; bases unmatched to any gene: 19. Per the germline V gene, CDR1 is GTSNPN and CDR2 is SVGIG (reference sequence). CDR3 residues: CAWSSPTGLAGVIQSAKNIQYF. The CDR3 nucleotides are TGTGCCTGGAGTTCCCCTACGGGACTAGCGGGAGTAATACAGTCGGCCAAAAACATTCAGTACTTC.

V gene TRBV20-1 combines with J gene TRBJ2-1; a weak D match, TRBD1 (6 bases). Germline values: CDR1 DFQATT, CDR2 SNEGSKA (reference sequence). The V end lost 3 bases, the J end lost 0 bases, and 15 bases lay between the germline ends. The CDR3 sequence is 16 residues long. CDR3: CSASKDRESSYNEQFF. DNA for the CDR3: TGCAGTGCTAGTAAGGACAGAGAGAGCTCCTACAATGAGCAGTTCTTC.

The J gene is TRBJ1-3, the V gene TRBV28, with D perhaps TRBD1 (5 bases). Germline V CDR1 and CDR2: MDHEN, SYDVKM. The length of the CDR3 is 12 residues. Trimming took 5 bases from V and 15 from J, leaving 17 bases between them. The CDR3 DNA follows: TGTGCCAGCAGTCCCTACGGAGGGGATGAATATTTT. Its protein is CASSPYGGDEYF.

The CDR3 reads CASRLNSPLHF. The CDR3 DNA reads as TGTGCCAGCAGACTTAATTCACCCCTCCACTTT. V usage is TRBV2 and J usage is TRBJ1-6; D unresolved. The CDR3 spans 11 residues. The germline V and J ends were trimmed by 6 bases and 6 bases, with 3 bases remaining between them. CDR1 is SNHLY and CDR2 is FYNNEI in the germline V gene.

In its sample, this clone was seen many times. The chain joins TRBV30 to TRBJ2-1, with 9 nucleotides matching TRBD2. There are 14 residues in the CDR3. The germline CDR1 and CDR2 sequences are GTSNPN and SVGIG (reference sequence). The V segment lost 0 bases and the J segment 4 bases; nucleotides outside the gene matches: 1. The CDR3 DNA sequence: TGTGCCTGGAGTGTTCTAGCGGGATACAATGAGCAGTTCTTC. This encodes CAWSVLAGYNEQFF.

The rearrangement joins TRBV3-1 (or the pseudogene TRBV3-2) to TRBJ2-4, with TRBD2 matching over 8 bases. The CDR3 totals 18 residues. After removal of 3 bases from V and 0 bases from J, the junction contained 10 bases not matched to a gene. Germline V CDR1 and CDR2: LGHDT, YNNKEL (reference sequence). CDR3 protein: CASSHDSSGLIAKNIQYF. In DNA, the CDR3 is TGTGCCAGCAGCCACGACTCTAGCGGGTTAATAGCCAAAAACATTCAGTACTTC.

The rearrangement uses TRBV9 and TRBJ2-1; 7 bases map to TRBD2. Germline loops: CDR1 SGDLS, CDR2 YYNGEE. The V segment lost 4 bases and the J segment 1 base; nucleotides outside the gene matches: 5. This CDR3 is built from 15 residues. The CDR3 loop is CASSPDGGSYNEQFF. The CDR3 region has the DNA TGTGCCAGCAGCCCAGACGGGGGGTCCTACAATGAGCAGTTCTTC.

This clone was recorded once. The V call is TRBV24-1, the J call TRBJ1-2; maybe TRBD1 (5 bases). This CDR3 contains 18 residues. Germline CDR1 reads KGHDR; CDR2 reads SFDVKD. V was clipped by 7 bases and J by 5 bases, with 28 bases between them. This CDR3 reads CATSPSGSSGGRRYGYTF. DNA of the CDR3: TGTGCCACCAGCCCAAGTGGAAGTTCGGGGGGTAGGCGGTATGGCTACACCTTC.

The J gene is TRBJ2-1, the V gene TRBV18; TRBD2 aligns across 15 bases. The germline V gene encodes CDR1 KGHSH and CDR2 LQKENI. This CDR3 comprises 16 residues. Trimming cost V 6 bases and J 5 bases; bases outside gene matches: 5. CDR3 residues: CASSGTSGGSNNEQFF. The CDR3 DNA sequence: TGTGCCAGCTCCGGGACTAGCGGGGGGTCTAACAATGAGCAGTTCTTC.

This sequence joins TRBV28 and TRBJ2-1; 7 nucleotides align to TRBD1. The V gene's germline CDR1 is MDHEN and CDR2 SYDVKM. With 2 bases clipped from V and 12 bases from J, the junction kept 4 bases outside the gene matches. The CDR3 extends over 12 amino acids. The CDR3 coding sequence is TGTGCCAGCAGTTTAGCCGGGACAGCGCAGTTCTTC. As protein: CASSLAGTAQFF.

As regards this clone: The identical CDR3 is also encoded by other nucleotide sequences in the sample. This chain uses TRBV20-1 with TRBJ1-5; 7 bases are shared with TRBD1. The CDR3 sequence is 11 residues long. The germline V gene encodes CDR1 DFQATT and CDR2 SNEGSKA (reference sequence). V shed 5 bases, J shed 6 bases, and the junction held 1 base outside the gene matches. The CDR3, as DNA: TGCAGTGCTTCAGGGGGTCAGCCCCAGCATTTT. Protein product: CSASGGQPQHF.

The V and J genes are TRBV28 and TRBJ1-4; D remains unclear. The CDR3 sequence is 18 residues long. V was cut by 2 bases and J by 0 bases, with 16 bases left in between. CDR1 and CDR2 (germline): MDHEN, SYDVKM. The CDR3 is CASSLRLLRIATNEKLFF. Here the CDR3 DNA reads TGTGCCAGCAGTTTAAGACTCCTCAGAATTGCAACTAATGAAAAACTGTTTTTT.

This rearrangement joins TRBV20-1 to TRBJ2-2; unclear D gene. The length of the CDR3 is 13 residues. Deletions cut 3 bases from V and 4 bases from J, with 9 bases between. In germline, CDR1 is DFQATT, CDR2 SNEGSKA (reference sequence). The CDR3 is CSASTSRTGELFF. In DNA, the CDR3 is TGCAGTGCTAGTACATCCCGCACCGGGGAGCTGTTTTTT.

The chain has TRBV5-4 and TRBJ2-1, with TRBD1 matching over 9 bases. This CDR3 region has 19 residues. Looked up from germline, CDR1 is SGHNT and CDR2 is YYREEE (reference sequence). Unmatched junction bases numbered 19, after V lost 6 bases and J lost 3 bases. For the CDR3, the DNA is TGTGCCAGCAATAGGGGGGGACAGGGCCCCGTAGGTATCTACAATGAGCAGTTCTTC. Translated: CASNRGGQGPVGIYNEQFF.

This chain connects TRBV2 to TRBJ2-7; tentative D call: TRBD1 (5 bases). The CDR3 runs 13 residues. Trimming cost V 6 bases and J 3 bases, with 12 bases left between them. Per germline, CDR1 SNHLY and CDR2 FYNNEI. The CDR3 DNA sequence: TGTGCCAGCAGGAAGGGGTTCGGCTACGAGCAGTACTTC. Residues: CASRKGFGYEQYF. Full variable domain (rest looked up from reference TRBV2 and TRBJ2-7): EPEVTQTPSHQVTQMGQEVILRCVPISNHLYFYWYRQILGQKVEFLVSFYNNEISEKSEIFDDQFSVERPDGSNFTLKIRSTKLEDSAMYFCASRKGFGYEQYFGPGTRLTVT.

For the CDR3, the DNA is TGTGCCAGCAGCTTCGGGACAGGACAAGGCACAGATACGCAGTATTTT. This encodes CASSFGTGQGTDTQYF. J is TRBJ2-3 and V is TRBV7-3; 8 nucleotides match TRBD1. After removal of 3 bases from V and 1 base from J, the junction contained 6 bases not matched to a gene. Per the germline V gene, CDR1 is SGHTA and CDR2 is FQGTGA. This CDR3 comprises 16 residues.

This clone has only one observation. The rearrangement uses TRBV18 and TRBJ2-7; TRBD1 matches 9 bases. V was clipped by 3 bases and J by 3 bases; unmatched bases: 9. The CDR3 has 16 residues. Germline CDR1 KGHSH, CDR2 LQKENI. The CDR3 here is CASSPGGGQGRYEQYF. The CDR3 bases are TGTGCCAGCTCACCCGGAGGGGGACAGGGCCGCTACGAGCAGTACTTC.

This chain links TRBV29-1 with TRBJ2-7; D remains unclear. The V gene lost 4 bases and the J gene lost 2 bases, with 9 bases spanning the gap. The CDR3 contains 12 residues. Germline CDR1 and CDR2: SQVTM and ANQGSEA. This CDR3 reads CSVAYIAYEQYF. CDR3 nucleotide sequence: TGCAGCGTTGCGTACATTGCCTACGAGCAGTACTTC.

The J gene is TRBJ2-1, the V gene TRBV9, with a possible D match to TRBD2 (5 bases). V lost 0 bases to trimming and J lost 4 bases, with 11 bases between them. Looked up from germline, CDR1 is SGDLS and CDR2 is YYNGEE. This CDR3 has 15 residues. The CDR3 sequence is CASSVGQRGYNEQFF. The CDR3 coding sequence is TGTGCCAGCAGCGTAGGTCAACGAGGGTACAATGAGCAGTTCTTC.

J is TRBJ2-5 and V is TRBV5-8, with a possible D match to TRBD2 (6 bases). Germline assignment: CDR1 SGHTS and CDR2 YDEGEE. Trimming took 3 bases from V and 5 from J, leaving 8 bases between them. The CDR3 sequence is 12 residues long. The CDR3 loop is CASSWEVETQYF. In DNA, the CDR3 is TGTGCCAGCAGCTGGGAGGTGGAGACCCAGTACTTC.

A single count supports this clone. The chain carries TRBV6-2 or TRBV6-3 and TRBJ1-5, with a weak D call TRBD1 (5 bases). This CDR3 region has 13 residues. Deletions cut 2 bases from V and 5 bases from J, with 7 bases between. Germline CDR1 is MNHEY and CDR2 is SVGEGT. CDR3 in amino acids: CASSYEGDQPQHF. The CDR3 coding sequence is TGTGCCAGCAGTTACGAAGGGGATCAGCCCCAGCATTTT.

The rearrangement joins TRBV7-6 to TRBJ2-7; D is perhaps TRBD2 (5 bases). V was pared by 2 bases and J by 5 bases, with 13 bases between. In germline, CDR1 is SGHVS, CDR2 FNYEAQ. The CDR3 covers 14 residues. CDR3 amino acids: CASSLKTSRDEQYF. DNA for the CDR3: TGTGCCAGCAGCTTAAAAACTAGTCGAGACGAGCAGTACTTC. Supplemented by reference TRBV7-6 and TRBJ2-7, the full variable domain reads GAGVSQSPRYKVTKRGQDVALRCDPISGHVSLYWYRQALGQGPEFLTYFNYEAQQDKSGLPNDRFSAERPEGSISTLTIQRTEQRDSAMYRCASSLKTSRDEQYFGPGTRLTVT.

This chain uses TRBV5-4 with TRBJ1-4, with 9 positions matching TRBD1. CDR3 length equals 16 residues. Germline CDR1 SGHNT, CDR2 YYREEE (reference sequence). The V segment lost 4 bases and the J segment 4 bases; nucleotides outside the gene matches: 8. The CDR3 nucleotides are TGTGCCAGCAGCCCCGGACAGGGGCCGAGTAATGAAAAACTGTTTTTT. This sequence encodes CASSPGQGPSNEKLFF.

In its sample, this clone was seen a few times. This chain joins TRBV24-1 and TRBJ2-2, with a possible D match to TRBD1 (6 bases). V gave up 3 bases and J gave up 5 bases, with 9 bases separating them. The CDR3 runs 14 residues. Germline CDR1 is KGHDR and CDR2 is SFDVKD. The CDR3 here is CATSDPGVTGELFF. CDR3 nucleotides: TGTGCCACCAGTGATCCAGGGGTAACCGGGGAGCTGTTTTTT.

The chain links TRBV18 to TRBJ2-5; 10 bases map to TRBD1. This CDR3 contains 17 residues. Germline CDR1 is KGHSH and CDR2 is LQKENI. Trimming took 0 bases from V and 1 from J; bases not matched to a gene: 5. The CDR3 spells CASSPPNGQGGQETQYF. The CDR3 DNA is TGTGCCAGCTCACCACCGAACGGACAGGGGGGCCAAGAGACCCAGTACTTC. Full variable domain (missing parts from reference TRBV18 and TRBJ2-5): NAGVMQNPRHLVRRRGQEARLRCSPMKGHSHVYWYRQLPEEGLKFMVYLQKENIIDESGMPKERFSAEFPKEGPSILRIQQVVRGDSAAYFCASSPPNGQGGQETQYFGPGTRLLVL.

The genes are TRBV11-2 and TRBJ1-2, with D maybe TRBD1 (6 bases). This CDR3 comprises 13 residues. The V end lost 5 bases, the J end lost 4 bases, and 11 bases lay between the germline ends. Germline assignment: CDR1 SGHAT and CDR2 FQNNGV. DNA of the CDR3: TGTGCCAGCAGCCAGGGGTTTTTCTATGGCTACACCTTC. Translation gives CASSQGFFYGYTF. Drawing the rest from reference TRBV11-2 and TRBJ1-2, the complete variable domain is EAGVAQSPRYKIIEKRQSVAFWCNPISGHATLYWYQQILGQGPKLLIQFQNNGVVDDSQLPKDRFSAERLKGVDSTLKIQPAKLEDSAVYLCASSQGFFYGYTFGSGTRLTVV.

The chain joins TRBV9 to TRBJ2-1; the match to TRBD2 covers 7 bases. Germline CDR1 and CDR2: SGDLS and YYNGEE. Trimming cost V 0 bases and J 4 bases; bases outside gene matches: 4. This CDR3 has 15 amino acids. In DNA form, the CDR3 reads TGTGCCAGCAGCGTAGCGGGCGGGGGATACAATGAGCAGTTCTTC. Translation: CASSVAGGGYNEQFF. Supplemented by reference TRBV9 and TRBJ2-1, the full variable domain reads DSGVTQTPKHLITATGQRVTLRCSPRSGDLSVYWYQQSLDQGLQFLIQYYNGEERAKGNILERFSAQQFPDLHSELNLSSLELGDSALYFCASSVAGGGYNEQFFGPGTRLTVL.

V is TRBV6-4 and J is TRBJ1-2; the match to TRBD1 covers 9 bases. This CDR3 has 15 residues. Trimming at V came to 2 bases and at J to 6 bases, leaving 7 bases not matched to a gene. The V gene's germline CDR1 is MRHNA and CDR2 SNTAGT. The DNA for the CDR3 is TGTGCCAGCAGTGACACGGACAGGGGAATGGATGGCTACACCTTC. Translation: CASSDTDRGMDGYTF.

The genes are TRBV7-5 and TRBJ1-5; TRBD1 is taken as the D call from the table, unchecked against the DNA. TRBV7-5 is recorded as a pseudogene. The length of the CDR3 is 16 residues. CDR3 residues: CARSLSVTGEWQPQHF. The CDR3 DNA follows: TGTGCCAGAAGTCTATCCGTTACAGGGGAATGGCAGCCCCAGCATTTT.

The rearrangement joins TRBV7-8 to TRBJ1-1; D not certain. This CDR3 has 14 amino acids. Germline V gives CDR1 SGHVS, CDR2 FQNEAQ. Trimming removed 5 bases at V and 0 bases at J, with 10 bases between. CDR3 sequence reads: CASSQTYLNTEAFF. The DNA for the CDR3 is TGTGCCAGCAGCCAGACTTACTTGAACACTGAAGCTTTCTTT.